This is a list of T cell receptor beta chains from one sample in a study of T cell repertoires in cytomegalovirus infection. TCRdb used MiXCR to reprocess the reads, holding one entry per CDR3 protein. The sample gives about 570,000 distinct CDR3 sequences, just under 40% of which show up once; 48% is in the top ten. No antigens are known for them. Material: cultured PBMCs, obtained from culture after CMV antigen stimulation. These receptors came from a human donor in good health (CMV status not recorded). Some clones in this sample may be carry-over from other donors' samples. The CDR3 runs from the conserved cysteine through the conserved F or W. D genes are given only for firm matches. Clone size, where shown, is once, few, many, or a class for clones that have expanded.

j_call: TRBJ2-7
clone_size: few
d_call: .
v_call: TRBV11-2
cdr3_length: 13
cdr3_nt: TGTGCCAGCAGCTACCCCACCCGGGAGTTGCAGTACTTC
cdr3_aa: CASSYPTRELQYF

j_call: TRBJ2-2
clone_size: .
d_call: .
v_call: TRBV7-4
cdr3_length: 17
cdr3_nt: TGTGCCAGCAGGAATGCGGACTACCGCTGGGGGACCGGGGAGCTGTTTTTT
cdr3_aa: CASRNADYRWGTGELFF

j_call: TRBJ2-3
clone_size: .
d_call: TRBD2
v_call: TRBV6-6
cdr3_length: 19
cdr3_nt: TGTGCCAGCAGTTACATTGAGGCCGGACTAGCGGGAAACACAGATACGCAGTATTTT
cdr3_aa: CASSYIEAGLAGNTDTQYF

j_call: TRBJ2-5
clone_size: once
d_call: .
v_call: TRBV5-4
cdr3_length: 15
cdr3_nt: TGTGCCAGCAGTTTGGCGGTGGGTCCCCAAGAGACCCAGTACTTC
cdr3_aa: CASSLAVGPQETQYF

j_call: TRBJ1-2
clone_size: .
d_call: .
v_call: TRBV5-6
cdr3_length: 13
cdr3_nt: TGTGCCAGCCTTCCACGGGGGGCGAGGGGCTACACCTTC
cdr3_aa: CASLPRGARGYTF

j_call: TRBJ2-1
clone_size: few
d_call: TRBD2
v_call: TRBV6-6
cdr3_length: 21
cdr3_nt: TGTGCCAGCAGTAACCTAGGACAGTCCCCCTCTCCGAGCGGGAGCGGCAATGAGCAGTTCTTC
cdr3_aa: CASSNLGQSPSPSGSGNEQFF

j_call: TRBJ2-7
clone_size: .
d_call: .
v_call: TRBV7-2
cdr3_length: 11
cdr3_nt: TGTGCCAGCAGATCAGGTGGCGAGCAGTACTTC
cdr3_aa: CASRSGGEQYF

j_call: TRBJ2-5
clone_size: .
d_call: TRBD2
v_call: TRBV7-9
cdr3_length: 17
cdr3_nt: TGTGCCAGCAGCTTAGGATGGCGGGGGACGTACCAAGAGACCCAGTACTTC
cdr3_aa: CASSLGWRGTYQETQYF

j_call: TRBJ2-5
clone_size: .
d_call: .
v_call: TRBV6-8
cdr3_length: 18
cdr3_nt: TGTGCCAGCAGTTTCCTACCCTACTCGGACCCTAATCAAGAGACCCAGTACTTC
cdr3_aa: CASSFLPYSDPNQETQYF

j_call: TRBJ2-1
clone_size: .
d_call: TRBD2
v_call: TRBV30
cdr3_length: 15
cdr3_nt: TGTGCCTGGACCGTACATGAGACTAGCGGGAATGAGCAGTTCTTC
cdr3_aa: CAWTVHETSGNEQFF

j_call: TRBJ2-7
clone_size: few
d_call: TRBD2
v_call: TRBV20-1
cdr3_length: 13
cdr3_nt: TGCAGTGCTATTAGCGGGAGGGACTACGAGCAGTACTTC
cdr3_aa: CSAISGRDYEQYF

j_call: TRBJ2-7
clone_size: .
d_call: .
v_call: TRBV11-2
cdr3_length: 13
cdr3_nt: TGTGCCAGCACTGAAGCGGTCGGGTACGAGCAGTACTTC
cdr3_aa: CASTEAVGYEQYF

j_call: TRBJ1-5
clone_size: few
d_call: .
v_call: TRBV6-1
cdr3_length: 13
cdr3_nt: TGTGCCAGCGAAGGAAACAGCTATCAGCCCCAGCATTTT
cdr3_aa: CASEGNSYQPQHF

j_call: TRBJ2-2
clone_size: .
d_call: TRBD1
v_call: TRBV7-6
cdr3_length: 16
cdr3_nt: TGTGCCAGCAGCCGACAGGGGCCATCGAACACCGGGGAGCTGTTTTTT
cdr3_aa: CASSRQGPSNTGELFF

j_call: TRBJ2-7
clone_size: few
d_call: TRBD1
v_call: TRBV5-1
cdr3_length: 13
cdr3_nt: TGCGCCAGCAGCCCCGGGGACAGGGACGAGCAGTACTTC
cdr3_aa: CASSPGDRDEQYF

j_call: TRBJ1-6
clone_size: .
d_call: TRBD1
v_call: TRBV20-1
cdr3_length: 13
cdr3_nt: TGCAGTGCTTGGGACAGGAGAAATTCACCCCTCCACTTT
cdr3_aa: CSAWDRRNSPLHF

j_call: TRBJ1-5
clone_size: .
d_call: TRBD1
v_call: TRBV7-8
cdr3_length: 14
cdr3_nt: TGTGCCAGCAGCCCCGGGACAGGGGGTTTGCCCCAGCATTTT
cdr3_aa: CASSPGTGGLPQHF

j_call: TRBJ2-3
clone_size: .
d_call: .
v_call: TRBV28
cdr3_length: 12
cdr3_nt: TGTGCCAGCAGTTCGACGGAAGATACGCAGTATTTT
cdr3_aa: CASSSTEDTQYF

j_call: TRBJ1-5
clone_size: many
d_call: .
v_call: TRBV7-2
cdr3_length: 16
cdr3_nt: TGTGCCAGCAGCTTAGCGGATCTTGGGGGCAATCAGCCCCAGCATTTT
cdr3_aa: CASSLADLGGNQPQHF

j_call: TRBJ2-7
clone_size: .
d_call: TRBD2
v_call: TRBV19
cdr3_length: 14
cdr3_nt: TGTGCCAGTAGTATCTCTAGCGGACCCTACGAGCAGTACTTC
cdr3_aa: CASSISSGPYEQYF

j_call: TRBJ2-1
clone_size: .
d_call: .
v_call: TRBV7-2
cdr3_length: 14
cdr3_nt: TGTGCCAGCAGCTTAGAGGTCGGGCAGGTGGGGCAGTTCTTC
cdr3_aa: CASSLEVGQVGQFF

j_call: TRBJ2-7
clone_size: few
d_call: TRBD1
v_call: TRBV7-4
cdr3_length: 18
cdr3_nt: TGTGCCAGCAGCTTATCACCCCAGGGGACAGGAGGGGGCTACGAGCAGTACTTC
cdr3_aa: CASSLSPQGTGGGYEQYF

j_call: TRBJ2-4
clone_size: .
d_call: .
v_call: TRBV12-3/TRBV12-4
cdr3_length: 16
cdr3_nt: TGTGCCAGCAGCCTCTCCCCCCGACAGCCTAAAAACATTCAGTACTTC
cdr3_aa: CASSLSPRQPKNIQYF

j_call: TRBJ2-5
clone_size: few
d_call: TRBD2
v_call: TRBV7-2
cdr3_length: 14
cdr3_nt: TGTGCCAGCAGTCCGCGGGGGAGGGTTGAGACCCAGTACTTC
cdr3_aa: CASSPRGRVETQYF

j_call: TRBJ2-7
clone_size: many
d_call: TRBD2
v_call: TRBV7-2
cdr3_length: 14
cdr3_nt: TGTGCCAGCAGCTTCCAGCGGGAGTCGAACGAGCAGTACTTC
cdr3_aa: CASSFQRESNEQYF

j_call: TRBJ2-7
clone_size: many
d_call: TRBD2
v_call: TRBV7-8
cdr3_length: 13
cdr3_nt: TGTGCCAGCCGGAGCGGGGGACGATACGAGCAGTACTTC
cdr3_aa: CASRSGGRYEQYF

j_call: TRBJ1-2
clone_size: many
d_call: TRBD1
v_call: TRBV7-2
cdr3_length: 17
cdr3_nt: TGTGCCAGCAGCCATCACTGGGTCGCGAGACAGGGGAGGGGCTACACCTTC
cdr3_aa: CASSHHWVARQGRGYTF

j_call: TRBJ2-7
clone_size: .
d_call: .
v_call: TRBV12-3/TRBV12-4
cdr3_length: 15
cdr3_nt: TGTGCCAGCAGTTTCTCTCCGGTAGGCCCCTACGAGCAGTACTTC
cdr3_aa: CASSFSPVGPYEQYF

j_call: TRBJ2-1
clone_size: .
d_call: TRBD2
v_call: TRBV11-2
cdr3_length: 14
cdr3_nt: TGTGCCAGCAGCTCGGTCTCTAGCGGGAGGCTCCGGTTCTTC
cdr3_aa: CASSSVSSGRLRFF

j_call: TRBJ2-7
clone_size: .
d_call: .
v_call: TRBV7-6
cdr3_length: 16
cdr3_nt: TGTGCCAGCAGCTTTCTACGACAGGAACTAACCTACGAGCAGTACTTC
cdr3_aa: CASSFLRQELTYEQYF

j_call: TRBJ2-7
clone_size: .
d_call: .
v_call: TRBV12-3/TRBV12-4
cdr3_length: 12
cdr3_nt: TGTGCCAGCAGTCCCTCTTCGGGCGAGCAGTACTTC
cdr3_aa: CASSPSSGEQYF

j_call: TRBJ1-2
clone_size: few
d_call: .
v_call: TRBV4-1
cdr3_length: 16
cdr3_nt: TGCGCCAGCAGCCAAGAGGTGCGGGGGATGTACTATGGCTACACCTTC
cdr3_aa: CASSQEVRGMYYGYTF

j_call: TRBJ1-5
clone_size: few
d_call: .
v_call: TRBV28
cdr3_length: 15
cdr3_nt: TGTGCCAGCAGTCCCCCGGGGGCTTTCAATCAGCCCCAGCATTTT
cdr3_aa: CASSPPGAFNQPQHF

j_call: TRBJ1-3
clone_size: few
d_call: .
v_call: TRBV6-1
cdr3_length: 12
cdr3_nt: TGTGCCAGCCGGACAGCTGGAAACACCATATATTTT
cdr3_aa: CASRTAGNTIYF

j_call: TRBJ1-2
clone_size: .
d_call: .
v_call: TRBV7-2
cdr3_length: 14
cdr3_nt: TGTGCCAGCAGCTTAGTAAGGGGCGGCTATGGCTACACCTTC
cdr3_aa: CASSLVRGGYGYTF

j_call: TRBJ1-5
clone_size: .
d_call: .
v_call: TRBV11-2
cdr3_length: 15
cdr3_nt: TGTGCCAGCAGCTTCGGGGCAGGGCAGTATCAGCCCCAGCATTTT
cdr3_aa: CASSFGAGQYQPQHF

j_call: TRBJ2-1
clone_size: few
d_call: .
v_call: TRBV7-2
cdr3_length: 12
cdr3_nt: TGTGCCAGCAGCTTAGCCGCCAATGAGCAGTTCTTC
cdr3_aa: CASSLAANEQFF